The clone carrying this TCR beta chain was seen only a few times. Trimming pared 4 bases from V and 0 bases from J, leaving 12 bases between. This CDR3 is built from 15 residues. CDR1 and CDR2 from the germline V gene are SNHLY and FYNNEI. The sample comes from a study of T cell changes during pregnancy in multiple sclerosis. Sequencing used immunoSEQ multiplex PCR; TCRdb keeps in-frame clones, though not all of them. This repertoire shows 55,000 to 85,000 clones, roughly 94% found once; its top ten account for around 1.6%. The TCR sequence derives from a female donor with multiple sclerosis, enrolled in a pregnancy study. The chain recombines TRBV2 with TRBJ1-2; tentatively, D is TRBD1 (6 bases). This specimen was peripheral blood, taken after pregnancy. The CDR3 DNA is TGTGCCAGCAGTGTTCAGGGGAGCTCTAACTATGGCTACACCTTC. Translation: CASSVQGSSNYGYTF. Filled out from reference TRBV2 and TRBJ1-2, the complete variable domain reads EPEVTQTPSHQVTQMGQEVILRCVPISNHLYFYWYRQILGQKVEFLVSFYNNEISEKSEIFDDQFSVERPDGSNFTLKIRSTKLEDSAMYFCASSVQGSSNYGYTFGSGTRLTVV.